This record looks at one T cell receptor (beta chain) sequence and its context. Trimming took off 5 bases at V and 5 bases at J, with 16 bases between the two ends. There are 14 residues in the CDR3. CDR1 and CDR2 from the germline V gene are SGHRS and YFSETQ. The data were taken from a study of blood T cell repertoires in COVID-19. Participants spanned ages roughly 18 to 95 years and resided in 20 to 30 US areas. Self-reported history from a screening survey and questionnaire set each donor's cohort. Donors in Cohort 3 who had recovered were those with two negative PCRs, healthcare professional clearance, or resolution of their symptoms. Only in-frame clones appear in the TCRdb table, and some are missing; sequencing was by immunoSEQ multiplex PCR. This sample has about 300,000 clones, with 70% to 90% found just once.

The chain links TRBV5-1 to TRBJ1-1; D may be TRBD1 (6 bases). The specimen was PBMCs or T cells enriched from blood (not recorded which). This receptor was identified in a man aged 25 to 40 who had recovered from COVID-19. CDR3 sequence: CASSYQGSGTEAFF. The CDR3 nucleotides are TGCGCCAGCAGTTATCAGGGGTCGGGTACTGAAGCTTTCTTT.